These 9 T cell receptor beta chains came from one sample sequenced in a study of OX40 agonist ivuxolimab in advanced cancers. TCRdb keeps only in-frame clones here, not all; method: immunoSEQ multiplex PCR. This table holds roughly 88,000 clones, around 87% found once. Material: CD4+ or CD8+ T cells sorted from blood, obtained in a trial of the OX40 agonist ivuxolimab. The origin of the receptors is an adult with an advanced solid tumor such as melanoma, head and neck, liver or kidney cancer.

Here the CDR3 reads CASSRGQGSSSYEQYF. The CDR3 DNA is TGTGCCAGCAGCCGCGGACAGGGTTCCAGCTCCTACGAGCAGTACTTC. The genes are TRBV5-6 and TRBJ2-7; 8 bases line up with TRBD1. The CDR3 extends over 16 amino acids. Germline V gene sequence: CDR1 SGHDT, CDR2 YYEEEE. The J segment lost 0 bases and the V segment lost 4 bases, leaving 9 bases of the junction unmatched.

V gene TRBV19 combines with J gene TRBJ1-4; 8 bases line up with TRBD1. Germline CDR1 and CDR2: LNHDA and SQIVND (reference sequence). V was pared by 5 bases and J by 4 bases, with 6 bases of the junction left unmatched. CDR3 length: 15 residues. CDR3 loop: CASSRDRGGNEKLFF. The CDR3 nucleotides are TGTGCCAGTAGTCGCGACAGGGGCGGTAATGAAAAACTGTTTTTT.

This rearrangement joins TRBV6-6 to TRBJ2-7; possible D gene TRBD2, 5 bases. The CDR3 sequence is 16 residues long. Germline loops: CDR1 MNHNY, CDR2 SVGAGI (reference sequence). Trimming shortened V by 0 bases and J by 3 bases, and 15 bases separated the two germline ends. The CDR3 spells CASSYSSGFGRYEQYV. Here the CDR3 DNA reads TGTGCCAGCAGTTACTCGAGCGGTTTCGGGCGCTACGAGCAGTACGTC.

This clone was recorded once. An end of the junction does not agree with germline; a read error may underlie this. V gene TRBV6-1 combines with J gene TRBJ1-1, with D uncertain. CDR3 length: 15 amino acids. Germline assignment: CDR1 MNHNS and CDR2 SASEGT. CDR3 amino acids: CASSERDSANAEAFF. The CDR3 coding sequence is TGTGCCAGCAGTGAGCGGGATTCAGCGAACGCTGAAGCTTTCTTT.

This chain connects TRBV6-6 to TRBJ1-5; D is undetermined. Between the trimmed V and J ends, which lost 0 bases and 5 bases, there was a span of 5 bases. Germline V gives CDR1 MNHNY, CDR2 SVGAGI (reference sequence). The CDR3 sequence is 13 residues long. The CDR3 is CASSYSGDQPQHF. The CDR3 region has the DNA TGTGCCAGCAGTTACTCGGGCGATCAGCCCCAGCATTTT.

The chain is built from TRBV7-2 and TRBJ2-7; TRBD1 matches at 7 bases. The J segment lost 3 bases and the V segment lost 5 bases, leaving 10 bases of the junction unmatched. This CDR3 is 15 amino acids long. Germline-derived CDR1 and CDR2 are SGHTA and FQGNSA. The chain's CDR3 is CASSPEGDSYYEQYF. The CDR3 region has the DNA TGTGCCAGCAGCCCAGAAGGGGACAGCTACTACGAGCAGTACTTC.

The V and J genes are TRBV19 and TRBJ2-3, with 8 positions matching TRBD1. This CDR3 is built from 15 residues. J lost 6 bases, V lost 1 base, and 6 bases had no gene match. Germline CDR1 and CDR2: LNHDA and SQIVND (reference sequence). Here the CDR3 reads CASSIASGGADTQYF. The CDR3 bases are TGTGCCAGTAGTATAGCCTCAGGGGGCGCGGATACGCAGTATTTT.

This sequence joins TRBV6-1 and TRBJ1-6; D is uncertain. The CDR3 has 14 residues. The germline gives CDR1 MNHNS, CDR2 SASEGT. Trimming took off 10 bases at V and 7 bases at J, with 17 bases between the two ends. CDR3 sequence: CAISPWAENSPLHF. The CDR3 bases are TGTGCCATCTCACCTTGGGCGGAGAATTCACCCCTCCACTTT.

The rearrangement joins TRBV28 to TRBJ2-2; D ambiguous. Germline loops: CDR1 MDHEN, CDR2 SYDVKM. This CDR3 has 13 amino acids. Trimming pared 6 bases from V and 4 bases from J, leaving 9 bases between. CDR3 residues: CASRQGVTGELFF. CDR3 DNA: TGTGCCAGCAGACAAGGCGTCACCGGGGAGCTGTTTTTT. Using reference TRBV28 and TRBJ2-2 for the parts outside the CDR3, the full variable domain is DVKVTQSSRYLVKRTGEKVFLECVQDMDHENMFWYRQDPGLGLRLIYFSYDVKMKEKGDIPEGYSVSREKKERFSLILESASTNQTSMYLCASRQGVTGELFFGEGSRLTVL.